The 26 T cell receptor beta chains below all came from one sample that was sequenced in a study of Tregs in tolerant kidney transplant recipients. Assay: immunoSEQ multiplex PCR; the TCRdb copy retains only in-frame clones and omits some. The table includes over 85,000 clones, more than 85% detected once. Sequenced here: CD4+ T cells from blood, sampled before the transplant. The receptors originated from a human donor who received a combined kidney and bone marrow transplant.

This chain links TRBV6-5 with TRBJ1-1; D is undetermined. The length of the CDR3 is 13 residues. The germline gives CDR1 MNHEY, CDR2 SVGAGI. Trimming shortened V by 2 bases and J by 8 bases, and 12 bases separated the two germline ends. As DNA, the CDR3 is TGTGCCAGCAGTTACGGCCGCGGCTTAGAAGCTTTCTTT. Translating it yields CASSYGRGLEAFF.

The gene calls are TRBV7-2 and TRBJ2-2, with unresolved D. The CDR3 loop spans 14 amino acids. Germline V gives CDR1 SGHTA, CDR2 FQGNSA. Trimming took off 2 bases at V and 1 base at J, with 5 bases between the two ends. The CDR3 DNA reads as TGTGCCAGCAGCTTAATATGGAACACCGGGGAGCTGTTTTTT. This codes for CASSLIWNTGELFF.

The chain uses TRBV29-1 and TRBJ1-1, with D possibly being TRBD1 (6 bases). CDR3 length equals 14 residues. The V gene lost 6 bases and the J gene lost 1 base, with 15 bases spanning the gap. CDR1 is SQVTM and CDR2 is ANQGSEA in the germline V gene. The CDR3 nucleotides read TGCAGCGTGAAACAGGGACGGTCGAACACTGAAGCTTTCTTT. It yields the protein CSVKQGRSNTEAFF.

This clone has a single count. DNA for the CDR3: TGTGCTAGTGGTTTGCCCCGGGGGGGGCGCCGGTACAATGAGCAGTTCTTC. Its translation: CASGLPRGGRRYNEQFF. The chain joins TRBV12-5 to TRBJ2-1, with 8 bases aligning to TRBD2. Germline CDR1 and CDR2: LGHNT and FRNRAP. CDR3 size: 17 residues. The ends lost 2 bases at V and 4 bases at J; junction bases unmatched: 10.

This chain links TRBV27 with TRBJ2-1; 11 bases match TRBD2. This CDR3 contains 17 residues. The germline V gene encodes CDR1 MNHEY and CDR2 SMNVEV (reference sequence). V gave up 7 bases and J gave up 6 bases; unmatched junction bases: 14. This CDR3 reads CASTQNKGSGRANEQFF. The CDR3 nucleotides are TGTGCCAGCACCCAAAATAAGGGTAGCGGGAGGGCCAATGAGCAGTTCTTC.

The chain couples TRBV5-1 to TRBJ2-1, with a tentative D call TRBD2 (6 bases). V was trimmed by 1 base and J by 8 bases, leaving 7 bases between them. Germline assignment: CDR1 SGHRS and CDR2 YFSETQ. This CDR3 region has 12 residues. In DNA form, the CDR3 reads TGCGCCAGCAGCTTGTCGGGGGATGAGCAGTTCTTC. Translation gives CASSLSGDEQFF.

The chain joins TRBV4-3 to TRBJ2-7; 7 nucleotides agree with TRBD2. Germline assignment: CDR1 LGHNA and CDR2 YSLEER. The CDR3 is 15 amino acids. Trimming removed 1 base from V and 3 bases from J; junction bases left unmatched: 6. In DNA form, the CDR3 reads TGCGCCAGCAGCCAAGTCGGCGGGAGATTCTACGAGCAGTACTTC. Translation: CASSQVGGRFYEQYF.

CDR3 coding DNA: TGTGCCAGCATGACGGGGGGCCCGCGGGGAGATACGCAGTATTTT. Residues: CASMTGGPRGDTQYF. This chain joins TRBV28 and TRBJ2-3; TRBD2 might be the D (7 bases). The V end lost 7 bases, the J end lost 5 bases, and 19 bases lay between the germline ends. CDR3 length equals 15 residues. CDR1 MDHEN and CDR2 SYDVKM come from the germline V gene.

This rearrangement joins TRBV7-2 to TRBJ2-7; 9 positions match TRBD1. The V gene end was trimmed by 5 bases and the J gene end by 3 bases; junction bases not matched to a gene: 11. Germline V gene data show CDR1 as SGHTA and CDR2 as FQGNSA. This CDR3 is 16 amino acids long. DNA for the CDR3: TGTGCCAGCAGCCTCAGACCCGGGACAGGGTACTACGAGCAGTACTTC. It yields the protein CASSLRPGTGYYEQYF.

The chain links TRBV19 to TRBJ1-2; the D is unclear. The CDR3 is made up of 11 amino acids. Germline V gene sequence: CDR1 LNHDA, CDR2 SQIVND (reference sequence). V shed 7 bases and J shed 4 bases, with 7 bases lying between them. The CDR3 DNA is TGTGCCAGTAAAGTCGGCTATGGCTACACCTTC. It translates to CASKVGYGYTF.

The V gene is TRBV5-1, the J gene TRBJ1-4, with 12 bases matching TRBD1. Germline assignment: CDR1 SGHRS and CDR2 YFSETQ. The CDR3 spans 15 residues. V trimming: 4 bases; J trimming: 6 bases; junction bases outside the gene matches: 4. In nucleotides, the CDR3 is TGCGCCAGCAGCAGGGACAGGGGGCAGGATGAAAAACTGTTTTTT. It encodes CASSRDRGQDEKLFF.

The CDR3 protein is CASSQSGGPTDTQYF. CDR3 coding DNA: TGCGCCAGCAGCCAGAGCGGGGGCCCGACAGATACGCAGTATTTT. The J gene is TRBJ2-3, the V gene TRBV5-1; 8 nucleotides match TRBD2. J gave up 3 bases and V 4 bases, and 7 bases lay outside the gene matches. The CDR3 runs 15 residues. Germline-derived CDR1 and CDR2 are SGHRS and YFSETQ.

V usage is TRBV4-1 and J usage is TRBJ2-3, with 7 positions matching TRBD1. V shed 1 base, J shed 6 bases, and the junction held 4 bases outside the gene matches. The CDR3 runs 14 residues. Germline CDR1 and CDR2: MGHRA and YSYEKL. Written as DNA, the CDR3 is TGCGCCAGCAGCCAAGGGGACAGTTGGGATACGCAGTATTTT. It specifies CASSQGDSWDTQYF.

The chain has TRBV29-1 and TRBJ2-1; 8 nucleotides line up with TRBD1. Trimming cost V 4 bases and J 6 bases; bases outside gene matches: 14. Germline V gives CDR1 SQVTM, CDR2 ANQGSEA. CDR3 length: 16 residues. The CDR3 spells CSVGGLPGQVFNEQFF. DNA of the CDR3: TGCAGCGTTGGGGGACTGCCGGGACAGGTCTTCAATGAGCAGTTCTTC.

This clone appeared a single time. The chain uses TRBV30 and TRBJ2-2; 7 bases align to TRBD1. The germline gives CDR1 GTSNPN, CDR2 SVGIG (reference sequence). The ends lost 3 bases at V and 1 base at J; junction bases unmatched: 2. CDR3 length equals 14 residues. The CDR3 DNA reads TGTGCCTGGAGGTACAGGGGGAACACCGGGGAGCTGTTTTTT. Encoded protein: CAWRYRGNTGELFF.

This clone was detected once. The genes are TRBV5-8 and TRBJ2-4; D call uncertain. Germline V gene sequence: CDR1 SGHTS, CDR2 YDEGEE. The V gene lost 1 base and the J gene lost 7 bases, with 9 bases spanning the gap. The CDR3 is 13 residues long. CDR3 in DNA: TGTGCCAGCAGCTTGCCTCGGAGTAACATTCAGTACTTC. Protein: CASSLPRSNIQYF.

V and J are TRBV5-4 and TRBJ2-3; 8 positions match TRBD2. The CDR3 length is 16 residues. Germline trimming cut 0 bases from V and 4 bases from J; bases unmatched to any gene: 7. Germline CDR1 and CDR2: SGHNT and YYREEE (reference sequence). CDR3 sequence: CASSLAAGAQADTQYF. The CDR3, as DNA: TGTGCCAGCAGCTTGGCAGCGGGGGCCCAAGCAGATACGCAGTATTTT.

The chain has TRBV19 and TRBJ2-6; 12 bases align to TRBD1. Looked up from germline, CDR1 is LNHDA and CDR2 is SQIVND (reference sequence). CDR3 size: 18 residues. V was clipped by 4 bases and J by 2 bases; unmatched bases: 6. CDR3 amino acids: CASSTKGTGGAGANVLTF. In DNA, the CDR3 is TGTGCCAGTAGTACCAAAGGGACAGGGGGCGCTGGGGCCAACGTCCTGACTTTC.

This chain joins TRBV5-6 and TRBJ2-7; D may be TRBD1 (6 bases). Trimming took off 5 bases at V and 4 bases at J, with 13 bases between the two ends. In germline, CDR1 is SGHDT, CDR2 YYEEEE. The CDR3 spans 13 residues. The CDR3 reads CASSDRWPYEQYF. The CDR3 region has the DNA TGTGCCAGCAGTGACAGGTGGCCTTACGAGCAGTACTTC.

V and J are TRBV30 and TRBJ2-5; 10 nucleotides match TRBD1. CDR1 is GTSNPN and CDR2 is SVGIG in the germline V gene (reference sequence). CDR3 length equals 15 residues. V trimming: 3 bases; J trimming: 4 bases; junction bases outside the gene matches: 8. CDR3 residues: CAWSRDRGQRETQYF. CDR3 DNA sequence: TGTGCCTGGAGCCGGGACAGGGGACAACGAGAGACCCAGTACTTC.

The CDR3, as DNA: TGTGCCAGCAGCCTTCGGCCAGCGGGGCCCTACGAGCAGTACTTC. Translation gives CASSLRPAGPYEQYF. This chain uses TRBV14 with TRBJ2-7; 7 bases are a match to TRBD2. This CDR3 contains 15 residues. Trimming at V came to 4 bases and at J to 2 bases, leaving 8 bases not matched to a gene. The V gene's germline CDR1 is SGHDN and CDR2 FVKESK.

There are a few counts of this clone. V usage is TRBV6-1 and J usage is TRBJ1-5; possibly TRBD1 for D (5 bases). Germline-derived CDR1 and CDR2 are MNHNS and SASEGT. The V gene lost 0 bases and the J gene lost 7 bases, with 13 bases spanning the gap. This CDR3 has 15 residues. CDR3 sequence: CASSEAAGGGQPQHF. The DNA for the CDR3 is TGTGCCAGCAGTGAAGCGGCTGGGGGAGGGCAGCCCCAGCATTTT.

The rearrangement links TRBV6-5 to TRBJ2-1; D might be TRBD2 (6 bases). Trimming cost V 5 bases and J 4 bases, with 15 bases left between them. The CDR3 totals 15 residues. Germline V gene sequence: CDR1 MNHEY, CDR2 SVGAGI. The CDR3 region has the DNA TGTGCCAGCAGTAAGGACCTCGGGGGATACAATGAGCAGTTCTTC. Amino acids: CASSKDLGGYNEQFF.

This chain joins TRBV27 and TRBJ1-5, with TRBD1 identical over 7 bases. The CDR3 consists of 14 residues. J gave up 4 bases and V 8 bases, and 8 bases lay outside the gene matches. In germline, CDR1 is MNHEY, CDR2 SMNVEV (reference sequence). This chain's CDR3 is CASGPGQSNQPQHF. The CDR3 nucleotides are TGTGCCAGCGGACCGGGACAGTCGAATCAGCCCCAGCATTTT.

This clone is a singleton in its sample. This chain connects TRBV7-9 to TRBJ2-1; TRBD2 might be the D (5 bases). Trimming removed 5 bases from V and 0 bases from J, with 11 bases in between. The germline CDR1 and CDR2 sequences are SEHNR and FQNEAQ (reference sequence). CDR3 size: 15 residues. CDR3 protein: CASSPDWSSYNEQFF. CDR3 DNA: TGTGCCAGCAGCCCGGACTGGAGCTCCTACAATGAGCAGTTCTTC.

The chain recombines TRBV30 with TRBJ1-2; 7 bases agree with TRBD1. Germline CDR1 reads GTSNPN; CDR2 reads SVGIG (reference sequence). Germline trimming cut 4 bases from V and 4 bases from J; bases unmatched to any gene: 12. The CDR3 has 15 residues. CDR3 amino acids: CAWIAPDRPGYGYTF. The CDR3 DNA reads TGTGCCTGGATTGCTCCGGACAGGCCCGGCTATGGCTACACCTTC.